The present T cell receptor (beta chain) was sequenced within a study of cytomegalovirus exposure and HLA in healthy donors. Study at large: Among a few hundred genotyped donors, around 80% fell in the Caucasian-associated ancestry cluster. Notes on the study in general: In the analysis, some V segments, TRBV6-2 and TRBV6-3 included, were excluded as indistinguishable. Roughly uniform sequencing depth across donors was assumed, possibly incorrectly.

The PCR was carried out with 60 Vbeta primers and 13 Jbeta primers. This table comes from immunoSEQ multiplex PCR, and its TCRdb copy is limited to in-frame clones, with some not included. The repertoire consists of 150,000 or so clones, with 84% occurring once and the leading ten covering 0.38%. Points on this clone: As yet, its antigen is unknown.

V gave up 2 bases and J gave up 8 bases; unmatched junction bases: 14. CDR1 and CDR2 (germline): MNHEY, SMNVEV (reference sequence). CDR3 size: 16 residues. This clonotype was obtained from a boy younger than 10 in good health and CMV-seronegative. The chain combines TRBV27 with TRBJ2-5; 7 nucleotides match TRBD2. Specimen: PBMCs. The CDR3 DNA is TGTGCCAGCAGTTTAGAAGGGCTAAGCGGGATGGGTACCCAGTACTTC. Its translation: CASSLEGLSGMGTQYF.